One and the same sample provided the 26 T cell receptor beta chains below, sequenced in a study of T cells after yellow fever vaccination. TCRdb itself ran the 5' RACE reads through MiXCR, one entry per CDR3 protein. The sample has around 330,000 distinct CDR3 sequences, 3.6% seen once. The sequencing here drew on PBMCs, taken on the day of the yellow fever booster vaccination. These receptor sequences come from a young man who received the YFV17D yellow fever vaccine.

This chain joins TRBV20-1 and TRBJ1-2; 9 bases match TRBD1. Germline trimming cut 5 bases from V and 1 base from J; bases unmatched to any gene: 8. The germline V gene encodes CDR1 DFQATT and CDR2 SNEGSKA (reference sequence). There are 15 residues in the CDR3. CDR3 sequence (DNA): TGCAGTGCTGCCGGGGGACAGGGAAGTAACTATGGCTACACCTTC. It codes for CSAAGGQGSNYGYTF.

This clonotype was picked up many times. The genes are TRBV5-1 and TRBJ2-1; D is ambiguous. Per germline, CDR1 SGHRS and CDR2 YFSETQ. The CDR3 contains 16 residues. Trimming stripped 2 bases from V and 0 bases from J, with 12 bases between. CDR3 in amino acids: CASSFVPFPSYNEQFF. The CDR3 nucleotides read TGCGCCAGCAGCTTCGTCCCCTTCCCCTCCTACAATGAGCAGTTCTTC.

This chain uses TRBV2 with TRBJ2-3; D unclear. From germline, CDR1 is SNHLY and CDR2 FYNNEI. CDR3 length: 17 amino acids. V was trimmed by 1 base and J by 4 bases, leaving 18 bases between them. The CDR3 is CASSEGPPTATADTQYF. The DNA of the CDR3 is TGTGCCAGCAGTGAAGGCCCCCCGACGGCGACCGCAGATACGCAGTATTTT.

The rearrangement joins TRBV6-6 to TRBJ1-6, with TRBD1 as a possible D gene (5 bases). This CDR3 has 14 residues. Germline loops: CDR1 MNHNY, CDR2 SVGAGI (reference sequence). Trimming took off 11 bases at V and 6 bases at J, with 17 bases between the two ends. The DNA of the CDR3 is TGTGCCGCCCAGGAGGGGCAGGGTAATTCACCCCTCCACTTT. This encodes CAAQEGQGNSPLHF.

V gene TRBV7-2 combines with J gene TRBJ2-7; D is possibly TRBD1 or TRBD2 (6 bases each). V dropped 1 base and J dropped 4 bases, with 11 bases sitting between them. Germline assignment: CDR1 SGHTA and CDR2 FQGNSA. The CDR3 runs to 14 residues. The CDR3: CASSLEGGRYEQYV. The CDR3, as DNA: TGTGCCAGCAGCTTAGAAGGGGGGCGGTACGAGCAGTACGTC.

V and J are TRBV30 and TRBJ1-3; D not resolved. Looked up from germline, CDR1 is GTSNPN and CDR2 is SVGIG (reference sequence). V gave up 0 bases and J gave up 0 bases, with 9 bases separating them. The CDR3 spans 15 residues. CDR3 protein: CAWSVDSNSGNTIYF. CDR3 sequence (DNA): TGTGCCTGGAGTGTGGACTCAAACTCTGGAAACACCATATATTTT.

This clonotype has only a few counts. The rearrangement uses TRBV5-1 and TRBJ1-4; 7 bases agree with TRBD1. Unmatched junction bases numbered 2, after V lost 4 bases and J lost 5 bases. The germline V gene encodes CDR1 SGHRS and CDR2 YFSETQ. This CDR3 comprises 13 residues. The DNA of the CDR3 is TGCGCCAGCAGCCTGACAGGGAATGAAAAACTGTTTTTT. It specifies CASSLTGNEKLFF.

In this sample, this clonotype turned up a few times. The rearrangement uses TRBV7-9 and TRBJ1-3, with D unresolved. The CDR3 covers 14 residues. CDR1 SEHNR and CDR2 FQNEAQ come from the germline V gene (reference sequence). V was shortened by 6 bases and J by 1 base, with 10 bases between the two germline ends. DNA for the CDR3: TGTGCCAGCAGTTATATACATTCTGGAAACACCATATATTTT. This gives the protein CASSYIHSGNTIYF.

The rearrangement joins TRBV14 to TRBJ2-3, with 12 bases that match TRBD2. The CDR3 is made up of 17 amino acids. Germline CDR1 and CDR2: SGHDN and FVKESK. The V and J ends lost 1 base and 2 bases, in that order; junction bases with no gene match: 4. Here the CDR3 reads CASSQARLAGATDTQYF. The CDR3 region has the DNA TGTGCCAGCAGCCAAGCCCGACTAGCGGGGGCCACAGATACGCAGTATTTT. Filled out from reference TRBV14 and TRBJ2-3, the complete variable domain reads EAGVTQFPSHSVIEKGQTVTLRCDPISGHDNLYWYRRVMGKEIKFLLHFVKESKQDESGMPNNRFLAERTGGTYSTLKVQPAELEDSGVYFCASSQARLAGATDTQYFGPGTRLTVL.

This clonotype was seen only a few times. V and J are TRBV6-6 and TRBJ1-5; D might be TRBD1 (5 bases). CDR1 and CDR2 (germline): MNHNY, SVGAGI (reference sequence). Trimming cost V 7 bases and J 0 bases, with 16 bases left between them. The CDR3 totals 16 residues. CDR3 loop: CASMYTGAYSNQPQHF. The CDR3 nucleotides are TGTGCCAGCATGTACACAGGCGCTTATAGCAATCAGCCCCAGCATTTT.

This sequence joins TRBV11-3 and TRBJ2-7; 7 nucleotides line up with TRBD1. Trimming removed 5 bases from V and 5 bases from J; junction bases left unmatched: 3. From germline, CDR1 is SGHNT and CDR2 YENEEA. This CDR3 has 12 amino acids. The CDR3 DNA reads TGTGCCAGCAGCACAGGGGTACACGAGCAGTACTTC. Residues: CASSTGVHEQYF.

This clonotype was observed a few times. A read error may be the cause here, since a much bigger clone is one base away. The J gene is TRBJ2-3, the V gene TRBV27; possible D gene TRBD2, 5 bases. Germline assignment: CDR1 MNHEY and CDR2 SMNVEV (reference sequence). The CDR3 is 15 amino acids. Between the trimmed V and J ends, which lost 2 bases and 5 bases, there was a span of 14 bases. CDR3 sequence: CASSLRTPDIDTQYF. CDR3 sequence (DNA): TGTGCCAGCAGTTTAAGGACTCCTGACATAGATACGCAGTATTTT.

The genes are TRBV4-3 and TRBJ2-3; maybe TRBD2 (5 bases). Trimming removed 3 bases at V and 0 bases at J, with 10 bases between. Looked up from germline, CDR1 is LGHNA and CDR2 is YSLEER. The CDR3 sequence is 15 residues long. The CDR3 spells CASSQSGRSTDTQYF. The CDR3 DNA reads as TGCGCCAGCAGCCAGTCGGGGAGAAGCACAGATACGCAGTATTTT.

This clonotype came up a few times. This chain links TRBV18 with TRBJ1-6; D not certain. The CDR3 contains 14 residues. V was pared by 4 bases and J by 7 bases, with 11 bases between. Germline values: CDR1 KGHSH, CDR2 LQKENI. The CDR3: CASSQEVGNSPLHF. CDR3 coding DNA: TGTGCCAGCTCACAGGAGGTGGGAAATTCACCCCTCCACTTT.

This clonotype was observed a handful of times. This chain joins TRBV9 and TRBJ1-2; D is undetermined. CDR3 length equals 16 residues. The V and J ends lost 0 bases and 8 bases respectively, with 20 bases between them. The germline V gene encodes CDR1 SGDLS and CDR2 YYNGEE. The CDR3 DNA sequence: TGTGCCAGCAGCGTAGAGAGCTGGTCAGATCCCCTGGGCTACACCTTC. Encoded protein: CASSVESWSDPLGYTF.

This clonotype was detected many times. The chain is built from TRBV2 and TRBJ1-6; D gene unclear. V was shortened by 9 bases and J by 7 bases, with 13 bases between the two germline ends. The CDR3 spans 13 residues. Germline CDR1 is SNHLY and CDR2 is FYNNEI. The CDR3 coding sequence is TGTGCCAGACGGGCCCTTGAAAATTCACCCCTCCACTTT. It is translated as CARRALENSPLHF.

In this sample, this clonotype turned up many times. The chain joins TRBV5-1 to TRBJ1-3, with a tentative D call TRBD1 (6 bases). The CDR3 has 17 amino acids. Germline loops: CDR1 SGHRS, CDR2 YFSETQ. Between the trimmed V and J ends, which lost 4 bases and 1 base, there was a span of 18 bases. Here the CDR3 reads CASSPQGPGISGNTIYF. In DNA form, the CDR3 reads TGCGCCAGCAGCCCCCAGGGGCCAGGAATTTCTGGAAACACCATATATTTT. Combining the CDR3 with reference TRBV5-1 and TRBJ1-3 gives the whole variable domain KAGVTQTPRYLIKTRGQQVTLSCSPISGHRSVSWYQQTPGQGLQFLFEYFSETQRNKGNFPGRFSGRQFSNSRSEMNVSTLELGDSALYLCASSPQGPGISGNTIYFGEGSWLTVV.

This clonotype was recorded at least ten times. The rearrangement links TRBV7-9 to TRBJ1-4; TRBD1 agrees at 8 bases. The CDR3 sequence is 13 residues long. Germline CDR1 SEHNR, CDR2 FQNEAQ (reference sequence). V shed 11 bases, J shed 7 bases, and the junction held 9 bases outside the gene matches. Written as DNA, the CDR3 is TGTGCCTTCGCACAGGGGGTTGGTGAAAAACTGTTTTTT. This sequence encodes CAFAQGVGEKLFF.

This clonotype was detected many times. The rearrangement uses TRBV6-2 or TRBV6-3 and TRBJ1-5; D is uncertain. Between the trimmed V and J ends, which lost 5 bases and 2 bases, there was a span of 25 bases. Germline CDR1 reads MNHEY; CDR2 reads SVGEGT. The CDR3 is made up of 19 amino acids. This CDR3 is CASSPLALTAEYGNQPQHF. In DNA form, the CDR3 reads TGTGCCAGCAGTCCTTTGGCCTTGACGGCAGAATACGGCAATCAGCCCCAGCATTTT.

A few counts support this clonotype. CDR3 DNA sequence: TGCAGTGCCCGTCCCGCAACAGGGGGCTATTACGAGCAGTACTTC. Its protein product is CSARPATGGYYEQYF. This rearrangement joins TRBV20-1 to TRBJ2-7, with 9 bases lining up with TRBD1. This CDR3 spans 15 amino acids. Germline-derived CDR1 and CDR2 are DFQATT and SNEGSKA (reference sequence). With V trimmed by 6 bases and J by 4 bases, 13 bases remained unmatched.

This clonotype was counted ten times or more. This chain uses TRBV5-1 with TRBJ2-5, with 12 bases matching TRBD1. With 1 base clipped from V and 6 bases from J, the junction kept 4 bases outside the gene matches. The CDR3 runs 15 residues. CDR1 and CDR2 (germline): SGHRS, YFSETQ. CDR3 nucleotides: TGCGCCAGCAGCTTGAGGGACAGGGGGCGGCAGACCCAGTACTTC. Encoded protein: CASSLRDRGRQTQYF.

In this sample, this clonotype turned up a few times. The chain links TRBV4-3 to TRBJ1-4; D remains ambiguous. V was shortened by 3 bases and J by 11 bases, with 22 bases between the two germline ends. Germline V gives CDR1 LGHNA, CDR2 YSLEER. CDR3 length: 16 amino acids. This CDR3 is CASSQSEGGFVEKLFF. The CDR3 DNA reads TGCGCCAGCAGCCAGTCGGAGGGAGGGTTCGTAGAGAAACTGTTTTTT.

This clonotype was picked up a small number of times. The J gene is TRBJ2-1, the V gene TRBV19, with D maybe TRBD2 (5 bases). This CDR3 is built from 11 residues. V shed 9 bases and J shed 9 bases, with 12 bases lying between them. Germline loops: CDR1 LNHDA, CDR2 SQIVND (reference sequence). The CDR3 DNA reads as TGTGCCAGCCGGATCGGGGTTGAGCAGTTCTTC. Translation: CASRIGVEQFF.

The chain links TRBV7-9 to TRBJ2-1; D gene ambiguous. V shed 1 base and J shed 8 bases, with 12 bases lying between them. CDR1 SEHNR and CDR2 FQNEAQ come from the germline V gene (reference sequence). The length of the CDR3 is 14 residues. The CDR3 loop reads CASSLGLFRDEQFF. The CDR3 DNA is TGTGCCAGCAGCTTAGGTCTATTTCGAGATGAGCAGTTCTTC.

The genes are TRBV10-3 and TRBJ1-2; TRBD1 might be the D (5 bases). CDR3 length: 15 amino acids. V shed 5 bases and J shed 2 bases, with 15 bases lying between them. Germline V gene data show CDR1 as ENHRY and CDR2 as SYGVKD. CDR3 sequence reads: CAISSHPGVNYGYTF. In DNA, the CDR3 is TGTGCCATCAGTTCACACCCGGGGGTCAACTATGGCTACACCTTC.

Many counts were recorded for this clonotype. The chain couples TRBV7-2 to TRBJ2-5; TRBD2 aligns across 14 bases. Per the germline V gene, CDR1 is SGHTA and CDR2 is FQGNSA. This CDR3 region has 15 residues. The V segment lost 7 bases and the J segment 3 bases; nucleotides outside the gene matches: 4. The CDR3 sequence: CASTPGLAGEETQYF. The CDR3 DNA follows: TGTGCCAGCACCCCGGGACTAGCGGGGGAAGAGACCCAGTACTTC.